The source of this TCR beta chain is a study of cytomegalovirus exposure and HLA in healthy donors. Regarding the study as a whole: Earlier analysis looked at TCR beta V segments, and most were productive about 90% or about 30% of the time. The authors enumerated roughly 180 TCR beta chains as linked to cytomegalovirus.

This PCR relied on a set of 60 Vbeta primers and 13 Jbeta primers. Only in-frame clones appear in the TCRdb table, and some are missing; sequencing was by immunoSEQ multiplex PCR. The table includes approximately 69,000 clones, roughly four fifths detected once. Germline-derived CDR1 and CDR2 are SQVTM and ANQGSEA. The V gene end was trimmed by 8 bases and the J gene end by 4 bases; junction bases not matched to a gene: 7. This CDR3 is 13 amino acids long. As to this clone: Antigen unknown.

The chain carries TRBV29-1 and TRBJ2-1; 8 nucleotides agree with TRBD1. Sequencing was performed on PBMCs. The source is a woman under 40 in good health and CMV-seropositive. Here the CDR3 reads CSHRTGIYNEQFF. CDR3 nucleotide sequence: TGCAGCCACAGGACAGGGATATACAATGAGCAGTTCTTC.